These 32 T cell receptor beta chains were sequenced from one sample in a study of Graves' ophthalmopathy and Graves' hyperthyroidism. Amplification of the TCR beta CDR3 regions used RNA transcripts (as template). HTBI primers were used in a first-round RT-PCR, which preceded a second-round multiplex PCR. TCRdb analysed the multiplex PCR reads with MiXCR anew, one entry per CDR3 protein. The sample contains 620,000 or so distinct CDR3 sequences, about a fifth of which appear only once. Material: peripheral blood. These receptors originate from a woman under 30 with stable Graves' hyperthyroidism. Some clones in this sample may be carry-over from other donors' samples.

The CDR3 sequence is CASSPTTGDGNQPQHF. DNA of the CDR3: TGTGCCAGCAGTCCGACGACAGGAGATGGGAATCAGCCCCAGCATTTT. The J gene is TRBJ1-5, the V gene TRBV12-3 or TRBV12-4; a possible D gene is TRBD1 (6 bases). CDR3 length: 16 residues. Trimming stripped 5 bases from V and 4 bases from J, with 18 bases between.

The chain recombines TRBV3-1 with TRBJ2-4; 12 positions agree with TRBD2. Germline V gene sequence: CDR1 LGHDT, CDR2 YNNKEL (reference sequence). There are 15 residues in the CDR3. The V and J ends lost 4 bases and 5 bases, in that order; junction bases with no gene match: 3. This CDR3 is CASSPGLAGQNIQYF. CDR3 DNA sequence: TGTGCCAGCAGCCCCGGACTAGCGGGACAAAACATTCAGTACTTC.

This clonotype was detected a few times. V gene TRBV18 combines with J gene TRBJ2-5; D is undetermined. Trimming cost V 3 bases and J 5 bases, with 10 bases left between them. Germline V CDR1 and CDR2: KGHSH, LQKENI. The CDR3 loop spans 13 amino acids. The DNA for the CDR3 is TGTGCCAGCTCACCTGGAATAGGGGAGACCCAGTACTTC. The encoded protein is CASSPGIGETQYF.

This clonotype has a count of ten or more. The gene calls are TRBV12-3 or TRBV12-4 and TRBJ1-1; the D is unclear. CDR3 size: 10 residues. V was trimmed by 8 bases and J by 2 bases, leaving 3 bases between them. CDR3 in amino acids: CASPNTEAFF. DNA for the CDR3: TGTGCCAGCCCCAACACTGAAGCTTTCTTT.

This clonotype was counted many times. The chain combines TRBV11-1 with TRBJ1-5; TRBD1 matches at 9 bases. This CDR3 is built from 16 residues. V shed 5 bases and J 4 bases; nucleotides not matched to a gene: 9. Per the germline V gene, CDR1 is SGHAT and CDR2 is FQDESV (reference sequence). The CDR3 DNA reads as TGTGCCAGCAGCGTAACCGGGACAGGGAAGAATCAGCCCCAGCATTTT. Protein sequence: CASSVTGTGKNQPQHF.

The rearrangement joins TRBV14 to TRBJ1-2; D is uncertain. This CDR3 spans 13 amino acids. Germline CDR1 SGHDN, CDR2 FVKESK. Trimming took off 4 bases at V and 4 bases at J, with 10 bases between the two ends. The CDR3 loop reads CASSLVRSYGYTF. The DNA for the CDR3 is TGTGCCAGCAGCCTCGTTAGGAGCTATGGCTACACCTTC.

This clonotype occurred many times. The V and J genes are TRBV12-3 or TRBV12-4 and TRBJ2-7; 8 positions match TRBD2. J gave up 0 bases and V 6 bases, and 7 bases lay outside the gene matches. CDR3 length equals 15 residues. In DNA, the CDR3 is TGTGCCAGCAGCCCTACGGGGGGGCCCTCCTACGAGCAGTACTTC. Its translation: CASSPTGGPSYEQYF.

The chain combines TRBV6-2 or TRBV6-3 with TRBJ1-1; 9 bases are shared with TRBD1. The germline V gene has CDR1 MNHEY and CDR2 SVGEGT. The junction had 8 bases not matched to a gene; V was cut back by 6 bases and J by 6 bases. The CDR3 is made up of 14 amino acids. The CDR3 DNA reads TGTGCCAGCAGCTTTACAGGGGGCGAGGCTGAAGCTTTCTTT. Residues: CASSFTGGEAEAFF.

The CDR3 DNA is TGTGCCAGTAGTATCCGGGACAGGGCATACGAGCAGTACTTC. Residues: CASSIRDRAYEQYF. This chain joins TRBV19 and TRBJ2-7; 9 nucleotides align to TRBD1. Germline CDR1 reads LNHDA; CDR2 reads SQIVND (reference sequence). The V segment lost 3 bases and the J segment 4 bases; nucleotides outside the gene matches: 4. This CDR3 has 14 residues.

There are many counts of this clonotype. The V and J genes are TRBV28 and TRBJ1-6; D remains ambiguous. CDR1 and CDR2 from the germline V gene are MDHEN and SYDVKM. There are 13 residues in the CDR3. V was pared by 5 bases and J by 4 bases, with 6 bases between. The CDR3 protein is CASSLRYNSPLHF. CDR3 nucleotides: TGTGCCAGCAGTCTCCGGTATAATTCACCCCTCCACTTT.

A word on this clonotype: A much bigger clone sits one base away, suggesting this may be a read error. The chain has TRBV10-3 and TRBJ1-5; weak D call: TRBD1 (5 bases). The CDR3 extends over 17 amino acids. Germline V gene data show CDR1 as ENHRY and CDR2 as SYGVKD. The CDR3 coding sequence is TGTGCCACTTCGACAGCCATCGGCCTTTTGAGCAATCGGCCCCAGCATTTT. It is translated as CATSTAIGLLSNRPQHF.

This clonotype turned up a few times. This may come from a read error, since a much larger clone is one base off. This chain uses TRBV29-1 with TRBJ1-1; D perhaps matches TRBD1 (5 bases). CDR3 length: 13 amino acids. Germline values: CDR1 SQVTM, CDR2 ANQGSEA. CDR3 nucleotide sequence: TGCAGCGTTCAAGACAGACTGAACACTGAAGCTTGCTTT. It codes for CSVQDRLNTEACF.

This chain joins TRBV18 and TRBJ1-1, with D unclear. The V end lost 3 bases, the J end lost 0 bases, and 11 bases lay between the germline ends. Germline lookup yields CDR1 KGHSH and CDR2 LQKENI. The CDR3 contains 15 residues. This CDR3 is CASSPSRWLNTEAFF. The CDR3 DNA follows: TGTGCCAGCTCACCCTCTCGTTGGTTGAACACTGAAGCTTTCTTT.

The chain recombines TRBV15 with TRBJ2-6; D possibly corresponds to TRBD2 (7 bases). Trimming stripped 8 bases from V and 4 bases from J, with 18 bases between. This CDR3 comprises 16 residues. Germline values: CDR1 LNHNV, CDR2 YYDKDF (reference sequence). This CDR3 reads CATDIGGASGANVLTF. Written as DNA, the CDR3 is TGTGCCACCGACATTGGGGGGGCATCGGGGGCCAACGTCCTGACTTTC.

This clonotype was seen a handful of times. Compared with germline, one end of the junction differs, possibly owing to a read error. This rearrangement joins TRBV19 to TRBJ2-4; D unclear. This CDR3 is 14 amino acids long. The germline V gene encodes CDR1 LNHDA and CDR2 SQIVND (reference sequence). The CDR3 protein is CASLTSIAKNIKYF. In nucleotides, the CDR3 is TGTGCCAGTCTGACCAGTATAGCCAAAAACATTAAGTACTTC.

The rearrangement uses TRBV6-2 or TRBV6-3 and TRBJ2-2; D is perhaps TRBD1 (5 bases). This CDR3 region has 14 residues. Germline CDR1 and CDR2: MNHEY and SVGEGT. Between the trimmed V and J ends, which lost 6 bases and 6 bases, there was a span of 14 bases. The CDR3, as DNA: TGTGCCAGCAGCTCCTCGACAGAACCCGGGGAGCTGTTTTTT. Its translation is CASSSSTEPGELFF.

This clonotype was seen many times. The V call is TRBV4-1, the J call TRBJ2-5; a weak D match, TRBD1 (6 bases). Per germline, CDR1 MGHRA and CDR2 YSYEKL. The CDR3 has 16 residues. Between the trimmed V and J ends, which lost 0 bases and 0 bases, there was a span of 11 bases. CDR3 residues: CASSQEGAGHQETQYF. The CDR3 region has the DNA TGCGCCAGCAGCCAAGAGGGGGCAGGCCACCAAGAGACCCAGTACTTC.

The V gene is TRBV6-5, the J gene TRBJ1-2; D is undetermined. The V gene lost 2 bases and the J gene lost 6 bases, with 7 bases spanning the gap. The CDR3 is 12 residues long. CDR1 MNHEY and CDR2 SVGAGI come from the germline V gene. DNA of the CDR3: TGTGCCAGCAGTTACATCGGGGATGGCTACACCTTC. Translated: CASSYIGDGYTF.

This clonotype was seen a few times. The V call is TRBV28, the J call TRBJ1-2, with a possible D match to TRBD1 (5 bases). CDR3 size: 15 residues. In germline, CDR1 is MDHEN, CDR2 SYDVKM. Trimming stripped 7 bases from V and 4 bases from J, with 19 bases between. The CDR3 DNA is TGTGCCAGCATTCCCCGGGGGGGAACAGGCTATGGCTACACCTTC. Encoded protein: CASIPRGGTGYGYTF.

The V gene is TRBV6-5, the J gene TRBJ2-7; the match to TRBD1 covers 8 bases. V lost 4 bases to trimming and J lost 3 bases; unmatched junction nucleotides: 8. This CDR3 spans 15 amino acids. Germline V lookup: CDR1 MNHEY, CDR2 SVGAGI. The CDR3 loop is CASSFDRGGIYEQYF. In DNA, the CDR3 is TGTGCCAGCAGTTTCGACAGGGGTGGGATCTACGAGCAGTACTTC.

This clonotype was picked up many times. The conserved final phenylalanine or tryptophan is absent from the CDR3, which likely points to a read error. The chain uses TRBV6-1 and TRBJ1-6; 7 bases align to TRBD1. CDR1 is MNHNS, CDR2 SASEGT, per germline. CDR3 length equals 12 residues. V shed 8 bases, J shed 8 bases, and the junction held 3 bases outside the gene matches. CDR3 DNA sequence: TGTGCCAGCTGTGGACAGGATTCACCCCTCCACCTT. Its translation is CASCGQDSPLHL.

This CDR3 is CASSLASSGAYEQYF. CDR3 nucleotides: TGCGCCAGCAGCTTGGCCTCTAGCGGAGCCTACGAGCAGTACTTC. The chain recombines TRBV5-1 with TRBJ2-7, with 7 bases that match TRBD2. The CDR3 contains 15 residues. Germline CDR1 and CDR2: SGHRS and YFSETQ. V was clipped by 0 bases and J by 2 bases; unmatched bases: 5.

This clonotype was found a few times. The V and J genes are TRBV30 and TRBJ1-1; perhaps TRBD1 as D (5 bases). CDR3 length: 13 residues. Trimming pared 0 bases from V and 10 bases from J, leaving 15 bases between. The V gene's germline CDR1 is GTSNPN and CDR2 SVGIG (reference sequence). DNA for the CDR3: TGTGCCTGGAGTGTATCCCTCCAGGGTGTAGCTTTCTTT. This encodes CAWSVSLQGVAFF.

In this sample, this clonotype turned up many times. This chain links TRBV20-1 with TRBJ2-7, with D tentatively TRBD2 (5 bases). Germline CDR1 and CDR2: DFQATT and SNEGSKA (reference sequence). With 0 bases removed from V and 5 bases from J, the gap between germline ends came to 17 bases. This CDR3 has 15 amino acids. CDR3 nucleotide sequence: TGCAGTGCTAGAGAGAGGACTGTATCATTTCACGAGCAGTACTTC. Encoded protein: CSARERTVSFHEQYF.

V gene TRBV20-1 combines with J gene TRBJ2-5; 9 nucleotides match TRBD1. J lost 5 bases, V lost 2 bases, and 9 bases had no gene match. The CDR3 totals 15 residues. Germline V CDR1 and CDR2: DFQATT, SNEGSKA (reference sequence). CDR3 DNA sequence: TGCAGTGCTAGAACAGTACAGGGGGCGCGGGAGACCCAGTACTTC. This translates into CSARTVQGARETQYF.

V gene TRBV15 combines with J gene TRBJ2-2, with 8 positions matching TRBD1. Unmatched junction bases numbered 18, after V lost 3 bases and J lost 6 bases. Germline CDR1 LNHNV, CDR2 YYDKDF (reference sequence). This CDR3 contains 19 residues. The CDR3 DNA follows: TGTGCCACCAGCAGTGTGCCCCCTAGGGACAGGAATTCCGCCGGGGAGCTGTTTTTT. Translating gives CATSSVPPRDRNSAGELFF.

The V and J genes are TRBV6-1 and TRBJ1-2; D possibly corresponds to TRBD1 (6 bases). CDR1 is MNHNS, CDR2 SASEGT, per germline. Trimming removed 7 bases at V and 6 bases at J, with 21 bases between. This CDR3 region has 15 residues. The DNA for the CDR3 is TGTGCCAGCACCGTCGATGGGGGCAGGTGGGATGGCTACACCTTC. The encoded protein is CASTVDGGRWDGYTF.

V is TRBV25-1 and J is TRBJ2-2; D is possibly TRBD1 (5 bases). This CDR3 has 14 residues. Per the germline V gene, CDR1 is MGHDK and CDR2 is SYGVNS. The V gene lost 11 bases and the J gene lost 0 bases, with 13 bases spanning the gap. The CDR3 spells CAVQGRANTGELFF. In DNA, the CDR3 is TGTGCCGTGCAGGGTCGGGCGAACACCGGGGAGCTGTTTTTT. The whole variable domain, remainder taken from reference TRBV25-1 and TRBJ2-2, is EADIYQTPRYLVIGTGKKITLECSQTMGHDKMYWYQQDPGMELHLIHYSYGVNSTEKGDLSSESTVSRIRTEHFPLTLESARPSHTSQYLCAVQGRANTGELFFGEGSRLTVL.

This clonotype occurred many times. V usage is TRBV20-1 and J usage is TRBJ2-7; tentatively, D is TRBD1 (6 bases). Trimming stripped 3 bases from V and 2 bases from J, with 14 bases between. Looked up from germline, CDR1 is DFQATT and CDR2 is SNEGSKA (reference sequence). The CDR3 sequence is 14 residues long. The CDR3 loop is CSASGRGGAYEQYF. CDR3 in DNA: TGCAGTGCTAGCGGTAGAGGGGGAGCCTACGAGCAGTACTTC.

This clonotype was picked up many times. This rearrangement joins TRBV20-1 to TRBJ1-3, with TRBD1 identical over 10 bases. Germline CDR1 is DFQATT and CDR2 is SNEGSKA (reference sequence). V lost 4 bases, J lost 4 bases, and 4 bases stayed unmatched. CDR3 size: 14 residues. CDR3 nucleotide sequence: TGCAGTGCTACTGACAGGGGGCTAGGAAACACCATATATTTT. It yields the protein CSATDRGLGNTIYF.

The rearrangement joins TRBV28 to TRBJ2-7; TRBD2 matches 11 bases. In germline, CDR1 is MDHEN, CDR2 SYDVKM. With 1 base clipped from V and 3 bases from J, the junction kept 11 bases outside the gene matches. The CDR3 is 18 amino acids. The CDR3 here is CASSLSIGLAGVRYEQYF. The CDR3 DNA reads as TGTGCCAGCAGTTTATCTATCGGACTAGCGGGCGTCCGCTACGAGCAGTACTTC.

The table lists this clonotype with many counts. CDR3 sequence (DNA): TGTGCCAGCAGTTACTTGCCCGAACGGGCCCACGAGCAGTACTTC. Its protein is CASSYLPERAHEQYF. The chain joins TRBV6-5 to TRBJ2-7; unclear D gene. The CDR3 extends over 15 amino acids. V was pared by 1 base and J by 5 bases, with 15 bases between. Germline V gene lookup returns CDR1 MNHEY and CDR2 SVGAGI.